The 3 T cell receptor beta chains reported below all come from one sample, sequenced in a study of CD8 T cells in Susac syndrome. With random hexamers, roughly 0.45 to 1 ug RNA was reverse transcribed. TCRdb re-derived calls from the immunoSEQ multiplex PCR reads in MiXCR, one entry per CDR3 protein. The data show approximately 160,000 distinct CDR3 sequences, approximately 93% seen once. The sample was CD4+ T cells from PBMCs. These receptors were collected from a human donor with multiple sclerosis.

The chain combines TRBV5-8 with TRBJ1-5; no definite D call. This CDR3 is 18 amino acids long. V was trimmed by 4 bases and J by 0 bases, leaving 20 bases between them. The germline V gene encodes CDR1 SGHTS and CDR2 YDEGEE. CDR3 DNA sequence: TGTGCCAGCAGCCCCTGGGTTACCCACGGGTATAGCAATCAGCCCCAGCATTTT. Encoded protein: CASSPWVTHGYSNQPQHF.

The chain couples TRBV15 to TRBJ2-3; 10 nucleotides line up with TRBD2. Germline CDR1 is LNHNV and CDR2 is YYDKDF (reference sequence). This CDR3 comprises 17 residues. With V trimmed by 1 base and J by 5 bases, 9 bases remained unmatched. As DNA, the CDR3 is TGTGCCACCAGCAGAGGTGTAATAGCGGGAGGTGAAGATACGCAGTATTTT. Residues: CATSRGVIAGGEDTQYF.

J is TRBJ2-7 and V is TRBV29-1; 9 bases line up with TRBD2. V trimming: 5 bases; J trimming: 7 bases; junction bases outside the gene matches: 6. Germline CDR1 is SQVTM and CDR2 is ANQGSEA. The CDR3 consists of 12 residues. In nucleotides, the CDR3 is TGCAGCGTTTTAGCGGGAGCGGAAGAGCAGTACTTC. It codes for CSVLAGAEEQYF.